This TCR beta chain originates from a study of CD4 T cells in relation to SARS-CoV-2 and coronaviruses. Overall study: ViraFEST: approximately eleven-day antigen culture of PBMCs, then TCR beta CDR3 sequencing.

This clone was seen just once. Its antigen is still unknown. Before the COVID-19 pandemic, during about 2010-2019, CD4+ T cells were taken from unexposed donors. CD4+ T cells were isolated from the cells after around 10 days of culture. Clones were read by immunoSEQ multiplex PCR, and TCRdb kept only the in-frame ones, dropping some. The sample has 20,000 or so clones; around 72% are singletons. The source is a human donor in good health. Sequenced input: CD4+ T cells from PBMCs, cultured in vitro.

The CDR3 is CAIRYLNTGELFF. The CDR3, as DNA: TGTGCCATCCGCTACTTGAACACCGGGGAGCTGTTTTTT. The chain links TRBV10-3 to TRBJ2-2; D is ambiguous. The CDR3 spans 13 residues. Germline values: CDR1 ENHRY, CDR2 SYGVKD. Trimming took 8 bases from V and 1 from J, leaving 8 bases between them.